A selection of T cell receptor beta chains follows, all from one sample in a study of T cell repertoires in cytomegalovirus infection. MiXCR, run by TCRdb on the reads, gives a single entry per CDR3 protein. The data contain around 450,000 distinct CDR3 sequences, approximately 11% of them singletons. The sample consisted of PBMCs. The receptors were sampled from a human donor in good health (CMV status not recorded). Some clones in this sample may be carry-over from other donors' samples. Each CDR3 is given with its conserved first and last residue. D genes are given only for firm matches. Rows may omit the clone size; those that give it use once, few, many or a size class.

d_call: TRBD1
v_call: TRBV11-1
j_call: TRBJ2-2
clone_size: many
cdr3_aa: CASRGDRKNTGELFF
cdr3_nt: TGTGCCAGCAGGGGGGACAGGAAGAACACCGGGGAGCTGTTTTTT

d_call: NA
v_call: TRBV9
j_call: TRBJ1-2
clone_size: NA
cdr3_aa: CASTPLAGSYGYTF
cdr3_nt: TGTGCCAGCACCCCCTTGGCAGGATCTTATGGCTACACCTTC

d_call: NA
v_call: TRBV6-2/TRBV6-3
j_call: TRBJ2-3
clone_size: NA
cdr3_aa: CASSLVARGTQYF
cdr3_nt: TGTGCCAGCAGTCTCGTCGCAAGGGGTACGCAGTATTTT

d_call: NA
v_call: TRBV28
j_call: TRBJ1-4
clone_size: few
cdr3_aa: CASSPSGGPNEKLFF
cdr3_nt: TGTGCCAGCAGTCCCTCGGGGGGCCCGAATGAAAAACTGTTTTTT

d_call: NA
v_call: TRBV7-3
j_call: TRBJ2-7
clone_size: many
cdr3_aa: CASSLSPGRSYEQYF
cdr3_nt: TGTGCCAGCAGCCTGAGCCCGGGCCGCTCCTACGAGCAGTACTTC

d_call: NA
v_call: TRBV28
j_call: TRBJ1-5
clone_size: NA
cdr3_aa: CASSLAGYHSNQPQHF
cdr3_nt: TGTGCCAGCAGTTTGGCGGGCTATCATAGCAATCAGCCCCAGCATTTT

d_call: NA
v_call: TRBV10-3
j_call: TRBJ2-1
clone_size: many
cdr3_aa: CAISESRRERENEQFF
cdr3_nt: TGTGCCATCAGTGAGTCGAGGAGGGAACGTGAGAATGAGCAGTTCTTC

d_call: TRBD1
v_call: TRBV20-1
j_call: TRBJ1-1
clone_size: many
cdr3_aa: CSARDLPGQGAQIGTEAFF
cdr3_nt: TGCAGTGCTAGAGATTTACCCGGACAGGGGGCTCAAATCGGCACTGAAGCTTTCTTT

d_call: NA
v_call: TRBV7-2
j_call: TRBJ2-3
clone_size: many
cdr3_aa: CATGRPSTDTQYF
cdr3_nt: TGTGCCACAGGCCGGCCGAGCACAGATACGCAGTATTTT

d_call: NA
v_call: TRBV7-8
j_call: TRBJ2-5
clone_size: many
cdr3_aa: CASSLFRDETQYF
cdr3_nt: TGTGCCAGCAGCTTATTCAGGGATGAGACCCAGTACTTC

d_call: NA
v_call: TRBV11-2
j_call: TRBJ1-2
clone_size: many
cdr3_aa: CASSLGGAGHYGYTF
cdr3_nt: TGTGCCAGCAGCTTAGGGGGCGCAGGGCACTATGGCTACACCTTC

d_call: NA
v_call: TRBV7-9
j_call: TRBJ1-3
clone_size: many
cdr3_aa: CASSLVGGAGNTIYF
cdr3_nt: TGTGCCAGCAGCTTAGTGGGAGGTGCTGGAAACACCATATATTTT

d_call: NA
v_call: TRBV29-1
j_call: TRBJ2-7
clone_size: many
cdr3_aa: CSVETNYEQYF
cdr3_nt: TGCAGCGTTGAAACAAACTACGAGCAGTACTTC

d_call: NA
v_call: TRBV19
j_call: TRBJ1-1
clone_size: many
cdr3_aa: CASSIGPGGYTEAFF
cdr3_nt: TGTGCCAGTAGTATAGGACCGGGTGGGTACACTGAAGCTTTCTTT

d_call: NA
v_call: TRBV7-9
j_call: TRBJ1-6
clone_size: NA
cdr3_aa: CASSRSLWVNSPLHF
cdr3_nt: TGTGCCAGCAGCCGGAGCCTCTGGGTTAATTCACCCCTCCACTTT

d_call: NA
v_call: TRBV9
j_call: TRBJ2-3
clone_size: NA
cdr3_aa: CASSEAGTGNSDTQYF
cdr3_nt: TGTGCCAGCAGTGAGGCCGGGACTGGTAATTCGGATACGCAGTATTTT

d_call: NA
v_call: TRBV28
j_call: TRBJ1-2
clone_size: many
cdr3_aa: CASSPGGANYGYTF
cdr3_nt: TGTGCCAGCAGCCCGGGGGGGGCGAACTATGGCTACACCTTC

d_call: NA
v_call: TRBV12-3/TRBV12-4
j_call: TRBJ2-7
clone_size: many
cdr3_aa: CASSFRHGSPVDDEQYF
cdr3_nt: TGTGCCAGCAGTTTCCGACACGGGTCGCCTGTCGACGACGAGCAGTACTTC

d_call: TRBD1
v_call: TRBV20-1
j_call: TRBJ2-7
clone_size: few
cdr3_aa: CSAEYPGQGYEQYF
cdr3_nt: TGCAGTGCCGAATATCCGGGACAGGGCTACGAGCAGTACTTC

d_call: NA
v_call: TRBV29-1
j_call: TRBJ1-2
clone_size: few
cdr3_aa: CSVAVDLNYGYTF
cdr3_nt: TGCAGCGTTGCCGTTGACCTTAACTATGGCTACACCTTC

d_call: NA
v_call: TRBV19
j_call: TRBJ2-7
clone_size: many
cdr3_aa: CASSTGRGTYEQYF
cdr3_nt: TGTGCCAGTAGTACCGGACGGGGGACCTACGAGCAGTACTTC

d_call: NA
v_call: TRBV19
j_call: TRBJ1-2
clone_size: NA
cdr3_aa: CASGTLANYGYTF
cdr3_nt: TGTGCCAGCGGGACCTTAGCTAACTATGGCTACACCTTC

d_call: NA
v_call: TRBV12-5
j_call: TRBJ1-1
clone_size: many
cdr3_aa: CASGLRVEGTEAFF
cdr3_nt: TGTGCTAGTGGTCTCAGGGTCGAAGGCACTGAAGCTTTCTTT

d_call: NA
v_call: TRBV19
j_call: TRBJ1-6
clone_size: many
cdr3_aa: CASSIRGDRLHF
cdr3_nt: TGTGCCAGTAGTATAAGAGGGGACCGCCTCCACTTT

d_call: TRBD2
v_call: TRBV28
j_call: TRBJ2-7
clone_size: many
cdr3_aa: CATNPRGNEQYF
cdr3_nt: TGTGCCACCAACCCGCGGGGGAACGAGCAGTACTTC

d_call: NA
v_call: TRBV4-2
j_call: TRBJ1-2
clone_size: many
cdr3_aa: CASSQEEGEPYGYTF
cdr3_nt: TGTGCCAGCAGCCAAGAGGAAGGGGAACCCTATGGCTACACCTTC

d_call: TRBD1
v_call: TRBV12-3/TRBV12-4
j_call: TRBJ1-5
clone_size: many
cdr3_aa: CASRRDSSNQPQHF
cdr3_nt: TGTGCCAGCAGACGGGACAGCAGCAATCAGCCCCAGCATTTT

d_call: NA
v_call: TRBV27
j_call: TRBJ2-5
clone_size: many
cdr3_aa: CASSPQDGYQETQYF
cdr3_nt: TGTGCCAGCAGTCCCCAGGACGGGTACCAAGAGACCCAGTACTTC

d_call: TRBD2
v_call: TRBV7-9
j_call: TRBJ2-7
clone_size: few
cdr3_aa: CASSPRLAGFYEQYF
cdr3_nt: TGTGCCAGCAGCCCCAGACTAGCGGGTTTCTACGAGCAGTACTTC

d_call: NA
v_call: TRBV13
j_call: TRBJ1-4
clone_size: few
cdr3_aa: CASSYSGTESREKLFF
cdr3_nt: TGTGCCAGCAGCTATTCCGGGACGGAGAGTAGAGAAAAACTGTTTTTT

d_call: TRBD1
v_call: TRBV6-1
j_call: TRBJ1-1
clone_size: many
cdr3_aa: CASSEGDRVEAFF
cdr3_nt: TGTGCCAGCAGCGAGGGGGACAGGGTTGAAGCTTTCTTT

d_call: TRBD2
v_call: TRBV15
j_call: TRBJ2-5
clone_size: NA
cdr3_aa: CATSRDLGLAGFQETQYF
cdr3_nt: TGTGCCACCAGCAGAGATCTGGGCTTAGCGGGGTTCCAAGAGACCCAGTACTTC

d_call: TRBD1
v_call: TRBV5-4
j_call: TRBJ2-7
clone_size: many
cdr3_aa: CASSYQQGINDEQYF
cdr3_nt: TGTGCCAGCAGCTACCAACAGGGGATTAACGACGAGCAGTACTTC

d_call: TRBD1
v_call: TRBV5-6
j_call: TRBJ1-5
clone_size: many
cdr3_aa: CASSLFQGVGQPQHF
cdr3_nt: TGTGCCAGCAGCTTGTTTCAGGGGGTTGGTCAGCCCCAGCATTTT

d_call: NA
v_call: TRBV20-1
j_call: TRBJ2-6
clone_size: many
cdr3_aa: CSASARGPTGANVLTF
cdr3_nt: TGCAGTGCTAGTGCGCGGGGGCCAACTGGGGCCAACGTCCTGACTTTC

d_call: NA
v_call: TRBV18
j_call: TRBJ2-1
clone_size: few
cdr3_aa: CASSPTQVNEQFF
cdr3_nt: TGTGCCAGCTCACCAACCCAGGTCAATGAGCAGTTCTTC